This T cell receptor (beta chain) was identified in a study of cytomegalovirus exposure and HLA in healthy donors. Libraries were prepared by immunoSEQ multiplex PCR; TCRdb keeps only in-frame clonotypes and omits some of them. The sample contains tens of thousands of clones, 90% to 96% of which appear only once. Germline V gene lookup returns CDR1 LNHNV and CDR2 YYDKDF (reference sequence). The CDR3 has 15 residues. With 5 bases clipped from V and 3 bases from J, the junction kept 10 bases outside the gene matches. The source material was PBMCs. The rearrangement uses TRBV15 and TRBJ2-7; 7 bases line up with TRBD1. This TCR was sampled from a man younger than 35 in good health and CMV-seropositive. The DNA for the CDR3 is TGTGCCACCAGCGGAGCGACAGGGTCCAACTACGAGCAGTACTTC. Its translation: CATSGATGSNYEQYF.